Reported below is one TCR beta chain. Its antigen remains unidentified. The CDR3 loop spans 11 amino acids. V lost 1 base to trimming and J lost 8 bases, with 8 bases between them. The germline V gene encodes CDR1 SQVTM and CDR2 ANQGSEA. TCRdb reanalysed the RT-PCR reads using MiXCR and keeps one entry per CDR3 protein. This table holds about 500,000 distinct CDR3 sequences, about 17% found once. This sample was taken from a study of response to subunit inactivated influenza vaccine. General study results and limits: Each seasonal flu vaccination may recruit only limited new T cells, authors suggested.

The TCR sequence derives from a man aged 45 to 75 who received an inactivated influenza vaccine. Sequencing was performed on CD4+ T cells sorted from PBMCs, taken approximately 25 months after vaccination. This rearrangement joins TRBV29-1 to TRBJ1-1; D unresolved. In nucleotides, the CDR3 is TGCAGCGTTGAAGGGGCGGAGGAAGCTTTCTTT. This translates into CSVEGAEEAFF.